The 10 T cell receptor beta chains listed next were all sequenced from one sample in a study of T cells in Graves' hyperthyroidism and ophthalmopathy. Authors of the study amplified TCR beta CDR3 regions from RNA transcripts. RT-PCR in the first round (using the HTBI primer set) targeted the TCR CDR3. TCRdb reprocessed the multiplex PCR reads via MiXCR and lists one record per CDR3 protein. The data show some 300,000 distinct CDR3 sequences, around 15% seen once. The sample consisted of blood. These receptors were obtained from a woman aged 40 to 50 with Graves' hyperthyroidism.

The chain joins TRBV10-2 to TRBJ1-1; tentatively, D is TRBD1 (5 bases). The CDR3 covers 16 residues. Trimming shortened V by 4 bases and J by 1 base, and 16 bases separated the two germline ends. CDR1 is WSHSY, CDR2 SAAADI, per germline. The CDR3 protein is CASSAMTGGTNTEAFF. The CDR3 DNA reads TGCGCCAGCAGTGCTATGACCGGCGGGACGAACACTGAAGCTTTCTTT.

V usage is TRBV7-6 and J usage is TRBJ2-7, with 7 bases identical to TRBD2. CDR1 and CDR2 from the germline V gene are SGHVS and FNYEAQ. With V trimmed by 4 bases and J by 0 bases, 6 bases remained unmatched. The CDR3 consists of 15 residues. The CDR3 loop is CASSCTSADSYEQYF. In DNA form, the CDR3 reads TGTGCCAGCAGCTGCACTAGCGCCGACTCCTACGAGCAGTACTTC.

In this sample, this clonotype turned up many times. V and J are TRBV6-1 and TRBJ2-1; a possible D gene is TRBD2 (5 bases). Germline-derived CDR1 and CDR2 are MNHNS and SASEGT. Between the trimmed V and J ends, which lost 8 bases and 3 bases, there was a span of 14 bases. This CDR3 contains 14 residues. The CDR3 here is CASSIAGDYNEQFF. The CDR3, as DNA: TGTGCCAGCTCCATTGCCGGGGACTACAATGAGCAGTTCTTC.

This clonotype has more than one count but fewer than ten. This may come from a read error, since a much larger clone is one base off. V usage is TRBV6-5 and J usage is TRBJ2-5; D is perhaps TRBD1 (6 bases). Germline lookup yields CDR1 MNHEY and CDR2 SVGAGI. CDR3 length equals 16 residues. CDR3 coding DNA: TGTGCCAGCAGTTACCGCGGTGACAGGCTCCAAGGGACCCAGTACTTC. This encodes CASSYRGDRLQGTQYF.

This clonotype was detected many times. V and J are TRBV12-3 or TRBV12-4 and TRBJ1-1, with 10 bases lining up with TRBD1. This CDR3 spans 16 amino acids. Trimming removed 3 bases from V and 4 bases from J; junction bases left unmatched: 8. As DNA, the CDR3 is TGTGCCAGCAGTTTCGCGGGACAGGGGTATCTCACTGAAGCTTTCTTT. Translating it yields CASSFAGQGYLTEAFF.

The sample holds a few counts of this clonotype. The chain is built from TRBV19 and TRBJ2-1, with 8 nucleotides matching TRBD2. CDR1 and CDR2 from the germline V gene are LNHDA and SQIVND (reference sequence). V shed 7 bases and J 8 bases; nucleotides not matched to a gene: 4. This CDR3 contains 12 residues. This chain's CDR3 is CASTSGFHEQFF. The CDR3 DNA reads TGTGCCAGTACTAGCGGGTTCCATGAGCAGTTCTTC.

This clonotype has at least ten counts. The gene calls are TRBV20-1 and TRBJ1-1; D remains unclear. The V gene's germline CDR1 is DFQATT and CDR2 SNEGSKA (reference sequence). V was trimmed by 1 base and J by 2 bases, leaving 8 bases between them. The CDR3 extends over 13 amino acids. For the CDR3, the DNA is TGCAGTGCTAGAGCTACTTCCAACACTGAAGCTTTCTTT. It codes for CSARATSNTEAFF.

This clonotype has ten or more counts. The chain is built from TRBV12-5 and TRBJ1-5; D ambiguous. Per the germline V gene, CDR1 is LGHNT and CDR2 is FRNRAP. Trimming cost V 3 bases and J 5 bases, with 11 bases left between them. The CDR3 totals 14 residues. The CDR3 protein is CASGLSGSYQPQHF. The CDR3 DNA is TGTGCTAGTGGTTTATCGGGGTCTTATCAGCCCCAGCATTTT. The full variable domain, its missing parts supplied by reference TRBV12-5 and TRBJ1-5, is DARVTQTPRHKVTEMGQEVTMRCQPILGHNTVFWYRQTMMQGLELLAYFRNRAPLDDSGMPKDRFSAEMPDATLATLKIQPSEPRDSAVYFCASGLSGSYQPQHFGDGTRLSIL.

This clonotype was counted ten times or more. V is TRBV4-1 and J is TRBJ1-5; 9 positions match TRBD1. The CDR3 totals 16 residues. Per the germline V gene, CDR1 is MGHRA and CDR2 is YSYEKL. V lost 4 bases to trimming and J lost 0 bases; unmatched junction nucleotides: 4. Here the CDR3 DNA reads TGCGCCAGCAGCCTCAGGACAGGGGTTAGCAATCAGCCCCAGCATTTT. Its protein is CASSLRTGVSNQPQHF.

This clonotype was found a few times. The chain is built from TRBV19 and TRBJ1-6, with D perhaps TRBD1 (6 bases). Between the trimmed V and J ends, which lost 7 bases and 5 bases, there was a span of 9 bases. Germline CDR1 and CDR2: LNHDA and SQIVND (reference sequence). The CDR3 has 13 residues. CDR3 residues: CASNQGNNSPLHF. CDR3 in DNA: TGTGCCAGTAATCAGGGGAATAATTCACCCCTCCACTTT. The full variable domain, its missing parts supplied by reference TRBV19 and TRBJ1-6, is DGGITQSPKYLFRKEGQNVTLSCEQNLNHDAMYWYRQDPGQGLRLIYYSQIVNDFQKGDIAEGYSVSREKKESFPLTVTSAQKNPTAFYLCASNQGNNSPLHFGNGTRLTVT.